This is a list of T cell receptor beta chains from one sample in a study of T-cell memory formation after mild COVID-19. In TCRdb, the 5' RACE reads were re-called with MiXCR into one record per CDR3 protein. The sample contains under 300,000 distinct CDR3 sequences, 7% to 10% of which appear only once. Sequencing was performed on PBMCs or a T cell subset sorted from them (not recorded which). These receptors came from a man younger than 35 who had mild COVID-19 (a few samples of this study predate the infection). Cell type and time point are not known. Each CDR3 is given with its conserved first and last residue. Each record gives: clone size, J gene, D gene, V gene, CDR3 protein, CDR3 DNA. D genes are given only for firm matches. A row's size may be missing; if present it is once, few, many or a size class.

size: .; J: TRBJ2-1; D: TRBD1; V: TRBV7-9; CDR3: CASSLGLGTAYEQFF; DNA: TGTGCCAGCAGCTTAGGGCTCGGGACAGCGTATGAGCAGTTCTTC
size: few; J: TRBJ2-1; D: .; V: TRBV7-2; CDR3: CASSFYGGTPYNEQFF; DNA: TGTGCCAGCAGCTTTTATGGGGGCACCCCCTACAATGAGCAGTTCTTC
size: few; J: TRBJ2-7; D: .; V: TRBV15; CDR3: CATSRDQFYEQYF; DNA: TGTGCCACCAGCAGAGACCAGTTCTACGAGCAGTACTTC
size: .; J: TRBJ1-3; D: .; V: TRBV15; CDR3: CATSSGQTPNTIYF; DNA: TGTGCCACCAGCTCGGGACAAACTCCGAACACCATATATTTT
size: .; J: TRBJ2-1; D: .; V: TRBV7-9; CDR3: CASTTAGANEQFF; DNA: TGTGCCAGTACGACGGCGGGGGCTAATGAGCAGTTCTTC
size: few; J: TRBJ1-5; D: .; V: TRBV12-3/TRBV12-4; CDR3: CASRKGGANQPQHF; DNA: TGTGCCAGCAGAAAGGGGGGGGCCAATCAGCCCCAGCATTTT
size: few; J: TRBJ2-1; D: .; V: TRBV30; CDR3: CAWTRWREQFF; DNA: TGTGCCTGGACCCGATGGCGTGAGCAGTTCTTC
size: .; J: TRBJ2-5; D: .; V: TRBV14; CDR3: CASSHAAGETQYF; DNA: TGTGCCAGCAGCCACGCGGCTGGGGAGACCCAGTACTTC
size: many; J: TRBJ1-4; D: .; V: TRBV5-1; CDR3: CASSLGYEKLFF; DNA: TGCGCCAGCAGCTTGGGCTATGAAAAACTGTTTTTT
size: few; J: TRBJ2-2; D: TRBD1; V: TRBV5-1; CDR3: CASSLGRGRYPGELFF; DNA: TGCGCCAGCAGCTTGGGCAGGGGGCGTTATCCCGGGGAGCTGTTTTTT
size: .; J: TRBJ2-5; D: .; V: TRBV6-2/TRBV6-3; CDR3: CASSPFSGNQETQYF; DNA: TGTGCCAGCAGCCCTTTTTCAGGGAATCAAGAGACCCAGTACTTC
size: .; J: TRBJ1-2; D: TRBD1; V: TRBV7-9; CDR3: CASDRGSPYGYTF; DNA: TGTGCCAGCGACAGGGGGTCTCCCTATGGCTACACCTTC
size: few; J: TRBJ2-4; D: .; V: TRBV28; CDR3: CASSSTGTLAKNIQYF; DNA: TGTGCCAGCAGTTCCACCGGGACATTAGCCAAAAACATTCAGTACTTC
size: .; J: TRBJ2-6; D: TRBD1; V: TRBV19; CDR3: CASSRGQLSGANVLTF; DNA: TGTGCCAGTAGTAGGGGACAGTTATCTGGGGCCAACGTCCTGACTTTC
size: .; J: TRBJ1-1; D: .; V: TRBV5-1; CDR3: CASSPGLYLGEAFF; DNA: TGCGCCAGCAGTCCGGGACTCTACTTAGGGGAAGCTTTCTTT
size: .; J: TRBJ2-3; D: .; V: TRBV7-9; CDR3: CASSPTSGVRGGDTQYF; DNA: TGTGCCAGCAGCCCTACTTCGGGGGTTCGGGGTGGAGATACGCAGTATTTT
size: .; J: TRBJ2-1; D: .; V: TRBV7-2; CDR3: CASSLQGISYNEQFF; DNA: TGTGCCAGCAGCTTACAGGGCATCTCCTACAATGAGCAGTTCTTC
size: few; J: TRBJ2-1; D: .; V: TRBV6-5; CDR3: CASSYARADEQFF; DNA: TGTGCCAGCAGTTACGCCAGGGCCGATGAGCAGTTCTTC
size: many; J: TRBJ2-2; D: .; V: TRBV12-3/TRBV12-4; CDR3: CASSLGDTTGELFF; DNA: TGTGCCAGCAGTTTAGGGGACACTACCGGGGAGCTGTTTTTT
size: few; J: TRBJ2-5; D: TRBD2; V: TRBV20-1; CDR3: CSASIHLAGVQETQYF; DNA: TGCAGTGCTAGTATCCATCTAGCGGGAGTCCAAGAGACCCAGTACTTC
size: .; J: TRBJ1-1; D: TRBD1; V: TRBV19; CDR3: CASSIDYRDREAFF; DNA: TGTGCCAGTAGTATAGACTATCGGGACAGGGAAGCTTTCTTT
size: .; J: TRBJ1-1; D: TRBD1; V: TRBV4-3; CDR3: CASSQASFPGQGNTEAFF; DNA: TGCGCCAGCAGCCAGGCCTCCTTTCCGGGACAGGGGAACACTGAAGCTTTCTTT
size: .; J: TRBJ1-6; D: .; V: TRBV7-2; CDR3: CASSFQASYNSPLHF; DNA: TGTGCCAGCAGCTTTCAAGCTTCATATAATTCACCCCTCCACTTT
size: few; J: TRBJ1-3; D: .; V: TRBV20-1; CDR3: CSATGFGGNTIYF; DNA: TGCAGTGCAACAGGGTTCGGCGGAAACACCATATATTTT
size: many; J: TRBJ1-4; D: .; V: TRBV28; CDR3: CASSRRGGANEKLFF; DNA: TGTGCCAGCAGTAGGCGTGGGGGGGCAAATGAAAAACTGTTTTTT
size: .; J: TRBJ2-3; D: .; V: TRBV7-2; CDR3: CASSSLQGSTDTQYF; DNA: TGTGCCAGCAGCTCGCTACAGGGTAGCACAGATACGCAGTATTTT
size: few; J: TRBJ2-1; D: TRBD2; V: TRBV19; CDR3: CASSVSSGGSYNEQFF; DNA: TGTGCCAGTAGTGTATCTAGCGGGGGGTCTTACAATGAGCAGTTCTTC
size: few; J: TRBJ2-3; D: .; V: TRBV7-3; CDR3: CASREKRVRVRMDTQYF; DNA: TGTGCCAGCAGAGAAAAGAGAGTCAGGGTTAGGATGGATACGCAGTATTTT
size: .; J: TRBJ2-3; D: .; V: TRBV7-9; CDR3: CASSLVGGPLHTQYF; DNA: TGTGCCAGCAGCTTAGTGGGGGGCCCTCTACATACGCAGTATTTT
size: .; J: TRBJ1-1; D: TRBD1; V: TRBV4-3; CDR3: CASSLRTGRNTEAFF; DNA: TGCGCCAGCAGCCTCCGGACAGGGAGGAACACTGAAGCTTTCTTT
size: few; J: TRBJ1-3; D: TRBD1; V: TRBV4-3; CDR3: CASSQVAGTVRSHTIYF; DNA: TGCGCCAGCAGCCAAGTCGCGGGGACAGTAAGGAGTCACACCATATATTTT
size: .; J: TRBJ1-3; D: .; V: TRBV20-1; CDR3: CSASSPEPVGNTIYF; DNA: TGCAGTGCTTCCTCACCCGAGCCAGTCGGAAACACCATATATTTT
size: .; J: TRBJ2-3; D: TRBD2; V: TRBV6-5; CDR3: CASSRTSKSDTQYF; DNA: TGTGCCAGCAGCCGGACTAGCAAATCAGATACGCAGTATTTT
size: .; J: TRBJ1-5; D: TRBD1; V: TRBV7-2; CDR3: CASSSGPTGLNQPQHF; DNA: TGTGCCAGCAGCTCCGGTCCGACAGGGCTCAATCAGCCCCAGCATTTT
size: few; J: TRBJ1-1; D: .; V: TRBV2; CDR3: CASFRVGTEAFF; DNA: TGTGCCAGCTTCCGGGTGGGCACTGAAGCTTTCTTT
size: few; J: TRBJ2-3; D: .; V: TRBV30; CDR3: CAWSPGTGRTDTQYF; DNA: TGTGCCTGGAGTCCCGGGACGGGCCGCACAGATACGCAGTATTTT
size: once; J: TRBJ2-3; D: .; V: TRBV5-1; CDR3: CASSATLQGGLHTDTQYF; DNA: TGCGCCAGCAGCGCTACCTTACAGGGGGGGCTACATACAGATACGCAGTATTTT
size: .; J: TRBJ2-3; D: .; V: TRBV9; CDR3: CASSALVGGKGGDTQYF; DNA: TGTGCCAGCAGCGCCCTCGTAGGGGGGAAGGGAGGAGATACGCAGTATTTT
size: .; J: TRBJ2-7; D: TRBD1; V: TRBV11-2; CDR3: CASSVLAGGYEQYF; DNA: TGTGCCAGCAGCGTCTTGGCAGGGGGTTACGAGCAGTACTTC
size: few; J: TRBJ1-6; D: .; V: TRBV7-2; CDR3: CASSDRLSTLHF; DNA: TGTGCCAGCAGCGACAGGTTGAGCACCCTCCACTTT
size: few; J: TRBJ1-5; D: .; V: TRBV9; CDR3: CASSEEGESNQPQHF; DNA: TGTGCCAGCAGCGAAGAAGGGGAGAGCAATCAGCCCCAGCATTTT
size: few; J: TRBJ2-3; D: .; V: TRBV5-1; CDR3: CASSSPVGHITDTQYF; DNA: TGCGCCAGCAGTTCCCCGGTGGGTCACATCACAGATACGCAGTATTTT
size: .; J: TRBJ2-5; D: TRBD2; V: TRBV6-5; CDR3: CASRRTSGEQETQYF; DNA: TGTGCCAGCAGAAGGACTAGCGGGGAGCAAGAGACCCAGTACTTC
size: .; J: TRBJ2-7; D: .; V: TRBV27; CDR3: CASSLQGHTRQYF; DNA: TGTGCCAGCAGTTTACAGGGCCATACCAGGCAGTACTTC
size: few; J: TRBJ1-5; D: TRBD1; V: TRBV6-5; CDR3: CASSSRDRGWGQPQHF; DNA: TGTGCCAGCAGTTCACGGGACAGGGGTTGGGGGCAGCCCCAGCATTTT
size: many; J: TRBJ1-1; D: .; V: TRBV5-1; CDR3: CASSPSSSDTEAFF; DNA: TGCGCCAGCAGCCCGAGCTCGAGTGACACTGAAGCTTTCTTT
size: few; J: TRBJ2-3; D: .; V: TRBV5-1; CDR3: CASSPPTTNTDTQYF; DNA: TGCGCCAGCAGCCCGCCAACAACTAACACAGATACGCAGTATTTT
size: .; J: TRBJ1-1; D: TRBD1; V: TRBV12-3/TRBV12-4; CDR3: CASSYLDRPYTEAFF; DNA: TGTGCCAGCAGCTACCTGGACAGGCCTTACACTGAAGCTTTCTTT
size: few; J: TRBJ2-1; D: .; V: TRBV14; CDR3: CASSQSGPNEQFF; DNA: TGTGCCAGCAGCCAAAGTGGACCCAATGAGCAGTTCTTC
size: few; J: TRBJ2-3; D: .; V: TRBV20-1; CDR3: CSGDGTDESDTQYF; DNA: TGCAGTGGGGATGGGACTGACGAATCGGATACGCAGTATTTT
size: .; J: TRBJ2-5; D: TRBD2; V: TRBV12-3/TRBV12-4; CDR3: CASSLITSGGALETQYF; DNA: TGTGCCAGCAGTTTGATCACTAGCGGGGGGGCCTTGGAGACCCAGTACTTC
size: .; J: TRBJ1-2; D: .; V: TRBV28; CDR3: CASSYPPAHGYTF; DNA: TGTGCCAGCAGTTATCCCCCGGCCCATGGCTACACCTTC
size: .; J: TRBJ2-5; D: .; V: TRBV6-2/TRBV6-3; CDR3: CASSYGLGSTETQYF; DNA: TGTGCCAGCAGTTACGGCCTGGGGAGTACGGAGACCCAGTACTTC